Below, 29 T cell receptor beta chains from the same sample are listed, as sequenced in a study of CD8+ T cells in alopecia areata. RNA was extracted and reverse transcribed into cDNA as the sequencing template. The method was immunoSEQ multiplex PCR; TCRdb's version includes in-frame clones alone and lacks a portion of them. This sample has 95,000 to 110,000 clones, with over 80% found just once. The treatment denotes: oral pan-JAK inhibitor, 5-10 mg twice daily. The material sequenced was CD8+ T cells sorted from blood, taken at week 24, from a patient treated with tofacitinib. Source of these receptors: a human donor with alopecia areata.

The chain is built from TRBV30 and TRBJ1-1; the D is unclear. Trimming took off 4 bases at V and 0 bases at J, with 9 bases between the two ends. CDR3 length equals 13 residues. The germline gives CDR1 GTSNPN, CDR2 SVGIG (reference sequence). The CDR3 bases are TGTGCCTGGAATCCTGTCATGAACACTGAAGCTTTCTTT. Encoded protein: CAWNPVMNTEAFF.

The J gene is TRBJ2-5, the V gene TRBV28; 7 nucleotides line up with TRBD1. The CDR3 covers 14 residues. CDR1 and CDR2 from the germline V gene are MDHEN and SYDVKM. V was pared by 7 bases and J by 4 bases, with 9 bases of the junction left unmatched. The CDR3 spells CASTTTGDGETQYF. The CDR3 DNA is TGTGCCAGCACTACTACAGGGGACGGAGAGACCCAGTACTTC.

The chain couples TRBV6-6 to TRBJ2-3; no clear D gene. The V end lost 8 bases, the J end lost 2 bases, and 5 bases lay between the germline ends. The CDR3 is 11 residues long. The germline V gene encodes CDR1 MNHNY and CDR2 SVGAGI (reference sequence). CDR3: CASWITDTQYF. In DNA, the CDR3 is TGTGCCAGCTGGATCACAGATACGCAGTATTTT.

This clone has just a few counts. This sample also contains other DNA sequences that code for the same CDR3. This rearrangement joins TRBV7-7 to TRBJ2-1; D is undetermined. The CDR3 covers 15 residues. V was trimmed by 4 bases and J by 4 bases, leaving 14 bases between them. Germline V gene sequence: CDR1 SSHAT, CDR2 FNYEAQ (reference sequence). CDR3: CASSSYQVSYNEQFF. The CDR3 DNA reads TGTGCCAGCAGCTCCTACCAGGTATCGTACAATGAGCAGTTCTTC.

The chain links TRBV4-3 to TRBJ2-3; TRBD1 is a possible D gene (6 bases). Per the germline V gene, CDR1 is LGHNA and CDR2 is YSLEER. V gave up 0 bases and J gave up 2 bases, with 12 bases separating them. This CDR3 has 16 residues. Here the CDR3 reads CASSQDWTAITDTQYF. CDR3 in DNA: TGCGCCAGCAGCCAAGATTGGACAGCAATCACAGATACGCAGTATTTT.

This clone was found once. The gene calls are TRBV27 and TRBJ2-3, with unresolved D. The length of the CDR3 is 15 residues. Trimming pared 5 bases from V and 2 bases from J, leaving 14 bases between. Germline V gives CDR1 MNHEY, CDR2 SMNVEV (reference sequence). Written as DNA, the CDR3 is TGTGCCAGCAGTCCTACCCGGGCCATCACAGATACGCAGTATTTT. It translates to CASSPTRAITDTQYF.

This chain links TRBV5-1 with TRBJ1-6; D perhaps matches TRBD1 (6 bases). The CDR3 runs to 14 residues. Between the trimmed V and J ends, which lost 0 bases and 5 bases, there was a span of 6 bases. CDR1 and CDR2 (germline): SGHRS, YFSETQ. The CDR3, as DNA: TGCGCCAGCAGCTTGGGGACAGATAATTCACCCCTCCACTTT. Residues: CASSLGTDNSPLHF.

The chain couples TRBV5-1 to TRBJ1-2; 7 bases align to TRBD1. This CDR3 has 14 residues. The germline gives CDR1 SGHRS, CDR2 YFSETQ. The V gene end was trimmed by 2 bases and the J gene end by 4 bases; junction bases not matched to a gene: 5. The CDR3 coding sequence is TGCGCCAGCAGCTTCCCAGGGGGTGGCTATGGCTACACCTTC. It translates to CASSFPGGGYGYTF.

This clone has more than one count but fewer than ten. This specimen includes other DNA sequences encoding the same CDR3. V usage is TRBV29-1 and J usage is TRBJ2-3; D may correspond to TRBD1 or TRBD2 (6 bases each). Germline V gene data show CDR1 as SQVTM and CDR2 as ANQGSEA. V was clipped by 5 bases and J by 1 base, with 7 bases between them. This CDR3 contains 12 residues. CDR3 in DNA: TGCAGCGTTAGGGGGGGCACAGATACGCAGTATTTT. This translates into CSVRGGTDTQYF.

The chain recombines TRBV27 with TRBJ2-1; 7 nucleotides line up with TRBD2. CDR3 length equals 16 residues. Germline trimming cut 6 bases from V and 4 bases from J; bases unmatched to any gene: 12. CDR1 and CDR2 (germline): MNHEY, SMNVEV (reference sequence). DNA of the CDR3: TGTGCCAGCAGCCTCGAGTTAGCGGGCCCTTACAATGAGCAGTTCTTC. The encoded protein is CASSLELAGPYNEQFF.

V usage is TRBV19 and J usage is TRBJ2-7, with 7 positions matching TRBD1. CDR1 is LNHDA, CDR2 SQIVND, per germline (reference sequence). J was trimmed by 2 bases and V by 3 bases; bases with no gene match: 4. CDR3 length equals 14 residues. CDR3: CASSITGTAYEQYF. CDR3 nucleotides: TGTGCCAGTAGTATTACCGGGACAGCCTACGAGCAGTACTTC.

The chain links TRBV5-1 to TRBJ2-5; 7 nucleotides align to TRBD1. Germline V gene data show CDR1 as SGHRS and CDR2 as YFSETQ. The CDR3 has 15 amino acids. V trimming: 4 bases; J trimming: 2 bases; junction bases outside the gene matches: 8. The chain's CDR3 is CASSPGQLLQETQYF. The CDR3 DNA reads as TGCGCCAGCAGCCCGGGACAGCTATTGCAAGAGACCCAGTACTTC. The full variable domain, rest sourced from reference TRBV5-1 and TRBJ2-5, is KAGVTQTPRYLIKTRGQQVTLSCSPISGHRSVSWYQQTPGQGLQFLFEYFSETQRNKGNFPGRFSGRQFSNSRSEMNVSTLELGDSALYLCASSPGQLLQETQYFGPGTRLLVL.

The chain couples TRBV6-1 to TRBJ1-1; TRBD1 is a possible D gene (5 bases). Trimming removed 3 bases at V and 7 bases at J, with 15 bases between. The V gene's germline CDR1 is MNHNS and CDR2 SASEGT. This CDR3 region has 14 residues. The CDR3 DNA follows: TGTGCCAGCAGTGACAGGGTTGAATTCGGTGAAGCTTTCTTT. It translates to CASSDRVEFGEAFF.

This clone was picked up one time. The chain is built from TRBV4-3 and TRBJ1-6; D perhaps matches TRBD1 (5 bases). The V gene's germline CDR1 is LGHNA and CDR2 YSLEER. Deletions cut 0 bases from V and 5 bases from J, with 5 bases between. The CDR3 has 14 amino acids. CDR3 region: CASSQDRDNSPLHF. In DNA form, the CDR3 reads TGCGCCAGCAGCCAAGACAGGGATAATTCACCCCTCCACTTT.

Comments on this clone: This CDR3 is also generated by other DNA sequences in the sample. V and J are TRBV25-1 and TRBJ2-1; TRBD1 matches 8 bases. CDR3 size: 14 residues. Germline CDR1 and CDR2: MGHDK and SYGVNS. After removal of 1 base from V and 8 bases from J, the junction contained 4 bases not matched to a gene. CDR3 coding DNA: TGTGCCAGCAGTGAATGGACAGGGAGATATGAGCAGTTCTTC. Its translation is CASSEWTGRYEQFF.

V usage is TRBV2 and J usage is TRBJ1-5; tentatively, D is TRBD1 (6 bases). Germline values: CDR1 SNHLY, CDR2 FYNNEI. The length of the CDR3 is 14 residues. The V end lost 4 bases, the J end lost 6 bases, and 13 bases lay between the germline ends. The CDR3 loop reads CASSVGRGLQPQHF. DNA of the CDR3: TGTGCCAGCAGTGTGGGACGGGGGCTTCAGCCCCAGCATTTT. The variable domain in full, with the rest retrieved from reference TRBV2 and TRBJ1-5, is EPEVTQTPSHQVTQMGQEVILRCVPISNHLYFYWYRQILGQKVEFLVSFYNNEISEKSEIFDDQFSVERPDGSNFTLKIRSTKLEDSAMYFCASSVGRGLQPQHFGDGTRLSIL.

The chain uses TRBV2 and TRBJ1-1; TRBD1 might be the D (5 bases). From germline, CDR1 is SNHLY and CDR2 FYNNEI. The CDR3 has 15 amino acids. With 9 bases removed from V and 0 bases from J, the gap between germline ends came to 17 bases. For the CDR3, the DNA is TGTGCCAGACGCCTACCTCGGGGCTTGAACACTGAAGCTTTCTTT. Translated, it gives CARRLPRGLNTEAFF.

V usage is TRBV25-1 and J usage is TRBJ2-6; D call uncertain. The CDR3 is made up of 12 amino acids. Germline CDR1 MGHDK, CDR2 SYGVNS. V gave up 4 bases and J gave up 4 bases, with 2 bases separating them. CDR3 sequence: CASSAGANVLTF. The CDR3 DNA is TGTGCCAGCAGTGCCGGGGCCAACGTCCTGACTTTC.

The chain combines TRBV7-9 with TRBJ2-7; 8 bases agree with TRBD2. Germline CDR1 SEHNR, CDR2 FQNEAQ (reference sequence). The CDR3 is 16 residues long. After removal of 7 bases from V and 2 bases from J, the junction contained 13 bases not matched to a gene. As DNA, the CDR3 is TGTGCCAGCACCCCCTCGGGGGGGAGGGAGACCTACGAGCAGTACTTC. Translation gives CASTPSGGRETYEQYF. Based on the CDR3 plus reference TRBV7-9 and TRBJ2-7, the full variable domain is DTGVSQNPRHKITKRGQNVTFRCDPISEHNRLYWYRQTLGQGPEFLTYFQNEAQLEKSRLLSDRFSAERPKGSFSTLEIQRTEQGDSAMYLCASTPSGGRETYEQYFGPGTRLTVT.

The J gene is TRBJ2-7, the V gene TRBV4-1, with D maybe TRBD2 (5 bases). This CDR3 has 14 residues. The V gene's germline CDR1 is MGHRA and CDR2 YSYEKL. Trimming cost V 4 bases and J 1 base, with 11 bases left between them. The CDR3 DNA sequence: TGCGCCAGCAGCCTCAGAGGGATGTCCTACGAGCAGTACTTC. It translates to CASSLRGMSYEQYF.

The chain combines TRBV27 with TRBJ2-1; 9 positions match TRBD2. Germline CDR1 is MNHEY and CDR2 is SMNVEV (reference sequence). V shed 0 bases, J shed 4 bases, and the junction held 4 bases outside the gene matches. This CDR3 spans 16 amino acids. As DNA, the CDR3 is TGTGCCAGCAGTTTATCGAGCCTAGCGGGGTACAATGAGCAGTTCTTC. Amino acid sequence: CASSLSSLAGYNEQFF.

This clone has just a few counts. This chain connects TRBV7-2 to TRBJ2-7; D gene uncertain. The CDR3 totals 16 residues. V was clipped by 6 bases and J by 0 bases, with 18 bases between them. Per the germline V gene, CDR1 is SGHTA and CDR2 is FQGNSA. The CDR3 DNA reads TGTGCCAGCAGTCCCACGCCGGGTCAAGGCTCCTACGAGCAGTACTTC. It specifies CASSPTPGQGSYEQYF.

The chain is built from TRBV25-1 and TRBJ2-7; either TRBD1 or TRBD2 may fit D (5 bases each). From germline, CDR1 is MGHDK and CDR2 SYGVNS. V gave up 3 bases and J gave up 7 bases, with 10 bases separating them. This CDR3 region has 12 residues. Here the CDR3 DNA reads TGTGCCAGCAGTGAGGGGGTTCGAGAGCAGTACTTC. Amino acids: CASSEGVREQYF.

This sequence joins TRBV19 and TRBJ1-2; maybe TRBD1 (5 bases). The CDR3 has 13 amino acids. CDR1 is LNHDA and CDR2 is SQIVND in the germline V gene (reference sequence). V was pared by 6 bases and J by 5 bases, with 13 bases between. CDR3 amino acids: CASRAGRSYGYTF. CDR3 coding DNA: TGTGCCAGTAGGGCGGGACGGTCTTATGGCTACACCTTC.

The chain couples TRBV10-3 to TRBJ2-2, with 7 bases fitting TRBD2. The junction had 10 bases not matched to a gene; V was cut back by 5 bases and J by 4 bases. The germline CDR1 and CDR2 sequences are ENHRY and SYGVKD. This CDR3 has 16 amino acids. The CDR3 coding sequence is TGTGCCATCAGTCCGGTTTGGCGGGGGATCACCGGGGAGCTGTTTTTT. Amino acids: CAISPVWRGITGELFF.

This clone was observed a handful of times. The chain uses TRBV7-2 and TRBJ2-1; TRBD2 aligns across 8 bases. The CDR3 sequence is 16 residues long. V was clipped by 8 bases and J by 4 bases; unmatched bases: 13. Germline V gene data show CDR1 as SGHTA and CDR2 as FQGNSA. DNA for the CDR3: TGTGCCAGCTTTAATTTGGAAGGCGGGGGGTACAATGAGCAGTTCTTC. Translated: CASFNLEGGGYNEQFF.

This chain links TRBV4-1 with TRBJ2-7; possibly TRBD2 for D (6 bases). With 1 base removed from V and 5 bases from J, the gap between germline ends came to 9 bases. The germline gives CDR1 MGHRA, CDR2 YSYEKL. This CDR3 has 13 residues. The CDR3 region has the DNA TGCGCCAGCAGCCAAGCGGGGGTGCACGAGCAGTACTTC. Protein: CASSQAGVHEQYF.

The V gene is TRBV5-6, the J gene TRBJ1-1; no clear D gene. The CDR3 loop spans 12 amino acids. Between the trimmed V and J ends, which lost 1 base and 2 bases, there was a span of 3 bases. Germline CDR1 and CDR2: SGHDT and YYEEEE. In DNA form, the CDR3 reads TGTGCCAGCAGCTTGATCAACACTGAAGCTTTCTTT. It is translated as CASSLINTEAFF.

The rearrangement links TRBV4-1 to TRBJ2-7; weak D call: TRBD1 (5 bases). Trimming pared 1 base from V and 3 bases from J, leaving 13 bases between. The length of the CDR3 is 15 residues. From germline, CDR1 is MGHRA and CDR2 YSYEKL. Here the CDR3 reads CASSQVDRPVYEQYF. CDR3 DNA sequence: TGCGCCAGCAGCCAAGTAGACAGACCGGTCTACGAGCAGTACTTC.